This T cell receptor (beta chain) was retrieved from a study of shared T cell receptors in the human thymus. Concerning this clone: The same CDR3 also results from other DNA sequences found in this sample.

Libraries were prepared by immunoSEQ multiplex PCR; TCRdb keeps only in-frame clonotypes and omits some of them. The sample lists some 700,000 clones, roughly 88% occurring once. V was clipped by 3 bases and J by 1 base, with 4 bases between them. Germline V gives CDR1 MGHDK, CDR2 SYGVNS. This CDR3 spans 12 amino acids. The data also belong to a second study, concerning human thymus T cells.

The rearrangement links TRBV25-1 to TRBJ2-7; D remains ambiguous. The origin of this receptor is a girl under three years old with a congenital heart defect. The sequencing input was thymocytes. CDR3 nucleotide sequence: TGTGCCAGCAGTGACAGTTCCTACGAGCAGTACTTC. This sequence encodes CASSDSSYEQYF.